These T cell receptor beta chains were read from a single sample in a study of shared clonotypes between healthy human individuals. Clones were read by immunoSEQ multiplex PCR, and TCRdb kept only the in-frame ones, dropping some. The table has some 550,000 clones, roughly 97% seen once. The sample taken for sequencing was naive CD4+ T cells sorted from blood. The receptor set was obtained from a woman aged 25 to 39 in good health. Each CDR3 is given with its conserved first and last residue. A D gene is named only where the DNA matches it firmly. Size values are once, few and many counts, or a class for expanded clones, and some rows have none.

j_call v_call d_call clone_size cdr3_aa cdr3_nt
TRBJ2-7 TRBV29-1 TRBD1 NA CSAGTGYEQYF TGCAGCGCCGGGACAGGGTACGAGCAGTACTTC
TRBJ2-2 TRBV30 TRBD2 NA CAWSSGLASGELFF TGTGCCTGGAGTTCCGGACTAGCGAGCGGGGAGCTGTTTTTT
TRBJ1-4 TRBV25-1 NA once CASSDTGTDEKLFF TGTGCCAGCAGTGACACAGGGACGGATGAAAAACTGTTTTTT
TRBJ1-1 TRBV19 NA once CASSASLGGTEAFF TGTGCCAGTAGTGCAAGTCTGGGCGGCACTGAAGCTTTCTTT
TRBJ1-2 TRBV15 TRBD1 once CATSRGTGDRDGYTF TGTGCCACCAGCAGAGGCACAGGGGACCGGGATGGCTACACCTTC
TRBJ2-5 TRBV11-3 NA NA CASSLSASETQYF TGTGCCAGCAGCTTATCAGCGTCGGAGACCCAGTACTTC
TRBJ2-5 TRBV19 TRBD2 NA CASTTSGQETQYF TGTGCCAGTACCACTAGCGGGCAAGAGACCCAGTACTTC
TRBJ1-2 TRBV5-3 NA NA CARSLGTGLGLF TGTGCCAGAAGCTTGGGGACGGGGCTCGGGCTCTTC
TRBJ1-5 TRBV4-2 TRBD1 NA CASSGQGASMSNQPQHF TGTGCCAGCAGCGGTCAGGGGGCGTCCATGTCCAATCAGCCCCAGCATTTT
TRBJ1-5 TRBV6-5 NA NA CASSYGRGNNQPQHF TGTGCCAGCAGTTACGGTCGGGGGAACAATCAGCCCCAGCATTTT